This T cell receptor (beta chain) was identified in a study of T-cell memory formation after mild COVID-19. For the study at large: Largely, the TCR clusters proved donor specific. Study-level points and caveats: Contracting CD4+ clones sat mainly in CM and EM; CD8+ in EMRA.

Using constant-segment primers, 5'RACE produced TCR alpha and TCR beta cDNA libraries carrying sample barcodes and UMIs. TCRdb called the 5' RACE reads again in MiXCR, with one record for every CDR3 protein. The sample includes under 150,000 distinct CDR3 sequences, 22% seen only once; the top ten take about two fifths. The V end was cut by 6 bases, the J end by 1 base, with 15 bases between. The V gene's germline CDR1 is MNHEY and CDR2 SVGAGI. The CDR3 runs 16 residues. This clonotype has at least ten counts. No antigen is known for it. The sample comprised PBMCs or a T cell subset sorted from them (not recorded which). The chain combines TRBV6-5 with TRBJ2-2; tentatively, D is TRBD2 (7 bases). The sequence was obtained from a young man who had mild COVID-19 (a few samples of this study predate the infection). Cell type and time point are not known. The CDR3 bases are TGTGCCAGCAGAAGTATCGGGGGGCGGAACACCGGGGAGCTGTTTTTT. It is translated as CASRSIGGRNTGELFF.